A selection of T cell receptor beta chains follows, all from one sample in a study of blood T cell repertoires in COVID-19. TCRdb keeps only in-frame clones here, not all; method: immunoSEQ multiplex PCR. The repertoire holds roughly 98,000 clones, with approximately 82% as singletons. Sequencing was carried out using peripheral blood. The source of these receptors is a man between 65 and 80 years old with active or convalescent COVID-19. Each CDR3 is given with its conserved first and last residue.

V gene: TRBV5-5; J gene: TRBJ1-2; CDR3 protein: CASSFGQDGYTF
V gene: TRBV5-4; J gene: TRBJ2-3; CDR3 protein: CASSRTSTDTQYF
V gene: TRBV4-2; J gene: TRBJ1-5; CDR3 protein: CASSQDQGAGQPQHF
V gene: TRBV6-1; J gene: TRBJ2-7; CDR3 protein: CASSGTGTSSSYEQYF
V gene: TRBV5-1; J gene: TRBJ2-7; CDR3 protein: CASSIGTLSSYEQYF
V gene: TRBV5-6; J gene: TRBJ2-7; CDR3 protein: CASSWDSHEQYF
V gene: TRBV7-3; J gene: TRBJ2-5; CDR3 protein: CASSLTGGLETQYF
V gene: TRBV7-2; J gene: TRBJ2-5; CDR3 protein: CASSLDSRGGETQYF
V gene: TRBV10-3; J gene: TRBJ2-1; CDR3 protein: CAISESTSEYNEQFF
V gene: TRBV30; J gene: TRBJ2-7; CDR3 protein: CAWSVPSQGKPAYEQYF
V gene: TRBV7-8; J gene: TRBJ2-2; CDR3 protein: CASSLFSNTGELFF
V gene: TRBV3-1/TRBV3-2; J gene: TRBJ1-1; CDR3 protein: CASIRGGGTEAFF
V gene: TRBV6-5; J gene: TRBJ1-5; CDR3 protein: CASSYSFGADQPQHF
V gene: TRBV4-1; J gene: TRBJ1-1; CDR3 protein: CASSQGGNTEAFF
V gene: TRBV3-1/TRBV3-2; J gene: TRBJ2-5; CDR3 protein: CASSPRQGRSVHF
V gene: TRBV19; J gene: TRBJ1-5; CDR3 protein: CASSIEGQGFGSNQPQHF
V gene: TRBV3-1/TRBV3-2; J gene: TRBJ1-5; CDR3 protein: CASSQRQEMSNQPQHF
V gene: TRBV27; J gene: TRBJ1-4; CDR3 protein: CASSLLGGDEKLFF
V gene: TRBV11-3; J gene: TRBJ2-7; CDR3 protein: CASPPYEQYF
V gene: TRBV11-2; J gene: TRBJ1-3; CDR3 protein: CASTSRGSGNTIYF
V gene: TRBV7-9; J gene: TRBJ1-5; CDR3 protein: CASSRQGYNQPQHF
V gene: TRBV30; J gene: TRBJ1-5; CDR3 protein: CAWSVGSYSNQPQHF
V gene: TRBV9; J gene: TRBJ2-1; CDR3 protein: CASTPSSGGASNEQFF
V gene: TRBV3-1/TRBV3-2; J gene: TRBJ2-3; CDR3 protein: CASSQMYVRTDTQYF
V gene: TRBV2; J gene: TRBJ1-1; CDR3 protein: CASKSPGEILPNTEAFF
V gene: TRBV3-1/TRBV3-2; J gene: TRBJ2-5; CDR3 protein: CASSYGGKQETQYF
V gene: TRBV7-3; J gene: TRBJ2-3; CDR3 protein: CASSTQRGGTDTQYF
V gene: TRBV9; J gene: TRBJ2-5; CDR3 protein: CASSVGGGQETQYF
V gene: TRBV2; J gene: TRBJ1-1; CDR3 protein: CASTRDRNTEAFF
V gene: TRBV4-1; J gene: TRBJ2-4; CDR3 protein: CASSRHLAKNIQYF
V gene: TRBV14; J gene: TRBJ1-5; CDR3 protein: CASSRKRDRGRFLKNQPQHF
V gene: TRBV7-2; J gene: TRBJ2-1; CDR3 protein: CASSVLGGTNSYNEQFF
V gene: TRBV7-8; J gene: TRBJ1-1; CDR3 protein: CASSRQMNTEAFF
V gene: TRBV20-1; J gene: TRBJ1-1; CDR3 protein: CSARLGEGAFF
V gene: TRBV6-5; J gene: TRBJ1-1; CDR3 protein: CASREGVDTEAFF
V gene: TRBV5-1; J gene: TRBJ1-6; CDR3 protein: CASSLGTGSYSPLHF
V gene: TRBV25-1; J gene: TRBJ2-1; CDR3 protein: CASSYGSSNEQFF
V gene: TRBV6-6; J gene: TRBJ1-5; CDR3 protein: CASSPLDRAGNQPQHF
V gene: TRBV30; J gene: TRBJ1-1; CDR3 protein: CAWSGQANTEAFF
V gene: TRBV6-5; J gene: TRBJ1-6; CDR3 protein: CASAQGYNSPLHF
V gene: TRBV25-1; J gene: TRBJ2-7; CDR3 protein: CASSTGLKQYF
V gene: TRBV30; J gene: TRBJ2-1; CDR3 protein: CAWTEGQGTYNEQFF
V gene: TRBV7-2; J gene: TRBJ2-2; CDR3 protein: CASSLAQNTGELFF
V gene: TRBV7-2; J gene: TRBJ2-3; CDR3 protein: CASSLALLTLGDTQYF
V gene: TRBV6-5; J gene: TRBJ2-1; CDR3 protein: CASRRKTGLSNEQFF
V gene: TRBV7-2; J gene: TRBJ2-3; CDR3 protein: CASSPRTDTQYF
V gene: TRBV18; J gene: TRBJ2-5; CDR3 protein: CASSPGLSQETQYF
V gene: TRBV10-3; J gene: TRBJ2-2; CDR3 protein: CATTSPTGELFF
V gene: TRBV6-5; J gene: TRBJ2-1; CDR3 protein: CASSPGESGYNEQFF
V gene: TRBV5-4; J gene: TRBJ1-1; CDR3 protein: CASSLEGQGVTTEAFF
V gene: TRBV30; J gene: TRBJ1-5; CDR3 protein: CAWTGQGNQPQHF
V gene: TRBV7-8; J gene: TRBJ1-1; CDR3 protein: CASSADRVTEAFF
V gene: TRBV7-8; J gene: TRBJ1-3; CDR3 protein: CASSLDRVANTIYF
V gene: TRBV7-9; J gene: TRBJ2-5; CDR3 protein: CASSLQQREETQYF
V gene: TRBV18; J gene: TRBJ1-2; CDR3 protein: CASSPQEFGGYTF
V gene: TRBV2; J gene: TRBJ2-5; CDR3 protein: CASSEQGGPQETQYF
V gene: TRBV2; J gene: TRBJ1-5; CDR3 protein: CASSEGGRKNQPQHF
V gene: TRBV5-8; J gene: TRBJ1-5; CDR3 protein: CASSPGGVGNQPQHF
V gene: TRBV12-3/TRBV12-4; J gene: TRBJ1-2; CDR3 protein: CASSKQGKHGYTF